The rows below give T cell receptor beta chains drawn from one sample of a study of shared clonotypes between healthy human individuals. Profiled with immunoSEQ multiplex PCR; TCRdb holds only in-frame clones, not every one. Of approximately 590,000 clones listed, 95% to 96% are singletons. Sequenced input: naive CD8+ T cells sorted from blood. These receptor sequences come from a woman aged 30 to 39 in good health. Both conserved end residues are part of each CDR3. Each record gives: D gene, clone size, V gene, CDR3 length, J gene, CDR3 DNA, CDR3 protein. D genes are given only for firm matches. Clone size is stated in some rows and not others, as once, few, many or a class when expanded.

>.|.|TRBV6-6|16|TRBJ2-7
TGTGCCAGCAGTTATGGCGGACAGTCCCTGGGGTACGAGCAGTACTTC
CASSYGGQSLGYEQYF
>.|.|TRBV25-1|16|TRBJ2-1
TGTGCCAGCAGTGAGATACAGGAGGTACACTACAATGAGCAGTTCTTC
CASSEIQEVHYNEQFF
>TRBD2|.|TRBV9|17|TRBJ2-3
TGTGCCAGCAGCGTAGCGGGAGGGCCGGTTGTACGAGATACGCAGTATTTT
CASSVAGGPVVRDTQYF
>TRBD2|.|TRBV7-7|16|TRBJ2-3
TGTGCCAGCAGCTCCCGACTAGCGGGAGTGTCAGATACGCAGTATTTT
CASSSRLAGVSDTQYF
>.|.|TRBV28|15|TRBJ1-4
TGTGCCAGCAGGAAGCGGACAGCTCTTAATGAAAAACTGTTTTTT
CASRKRTALNEKLFF
>TRBD1|.|TRBV27|16|TRBJ2-7
TGTGCCAGCAGTTTAAGGGTGACAGGGAGCTCCTACGAGCAGTACTTC
CASSLRVTGSSYEQYF
>.|once|TRBV28|12|TRBJ1-1
TGTGCCAGCAGTTTGAGTGACACTGAAGCTTTCTTT
CASSLSDTEAFF
>TRBD1|.|TRBV15|15|TRBJ1-4
TGTGCCACCAGCGCTAGAGGGACAGGGAGTGAAAAACTGTTTTTT
CATSARGTGSEKLFF
>.|.|TRBV11-2|12|TRBJ2-3
TGTGCCAGCAGCCCCTTCTCAGATACGCAGTATTTT
CASSPFSDTQYF
>.|.|TRBV6-6|15|TRBJ2-1
TGTGCCAGCAGCTTTACGCGTTACTCCTACAATGAGCAGTTCTTC
CASSFTRYSYNEQFF
>.|.|TRBV4-2|15|TRBJ2-3
TGTGCCAGCAGCCAAGATAATCAGGCGACGGGTACGCAGTATTTT
CASSQDNQATGTQYF
>TRBD2|.|TRBV7-6|17|TRBJ2-1
TGTGCCAGCAGCTTAACTAGCGGGAGGGCTAGTTACAATGAGCAGTTCTTC
CASSLTSGRASYNEQFF
>.|.|TRBV10-3|15|TRBJ1-5
TGTGCCATCAGTGAGGATGGGCAGGGCAATCAGCCCCAGCATTTT
CAISEDGQGNQPQHF
>.|.|TRBV21-1|16|TRBJ1-3
TGTGCCAGCAGCACCTTTTTGGACAGGGTTGGAAACACCATATATTTT
CASSTFLDRVGNTIYF
>TRBD1|.|TRBV7-9|14|TRBJ2-7
TGTGCCAGCAGCTCGACAGGGGGGGTGGACGAGCAGTACTTC
CASSSTGGVDEQYF
>TRBD2|.|TRBV7-2|16|TRBJ2-1
TGTGCCAGCAGTTCAATCAGCGGGGAGAGATGGAATGAGCAGTTCTTC
CASSSISGERWNEQFF
>.|.|TRBV2|11|TRBJ1-1
TGTGCCAGCAAGATGAGCACTGAAGCTTTCTTT
CASKMSTEAFF
>.|once|TRBV7-9|14|TRBJ1-5
TGTGCCAGCAGCTTGGGTGAGGGCAATCAGCCCCAGCATTTT
CASSLGEGNQPQHF
>.|.|TRBV9|14|TRBJ2-7
TGTGCCAGCAGCGTTGGCAGTAACTCCTACGAGCAGTACTTC
CASSVGSNSYEQYF
>.|.|TRBV19|18|TRBJ2-7
TGTGCCAGTAGTGCTGGACTTCGGTGGGCTAGCGACCCTTACGAGCAGTACTTC
CASSAGLRWASDPYEQYF
>.|.|TRBV4-1|16|TRBJ2-7
TGCGCCAGCAGCCAGACCTTGACAGGCGTCTCCTACGAGCAGTACTTC
CASSQTLTGVSYEQYF
>.|.|TRBV7-2|13|TRBJ2-7
TGTGCCAGCAGCTTATGGGGGCTCGACGAGCAGTACTTC
CASSLWGLDEQYF
>TRBD1|.|TRBV7-8|16|TRBJ2-5
TGTGCCAGCAGCTTAATCCAGGGGGAAACCCCGGAGACCCAGTACTTC
CASSLIQGETPETQYF
>.|.|TRBV16|15|TRBJ2-7
TGTGCCAGCAGCCAAGTAATGGGTGAAACCTACGAGCAGTACTTC
CASSQVMGETYEQYF
>.|.|TRBV6-1|16|TRBJ2-2
TGTGCCAGCAGTGAAGGGTGGCTAGAGAACACCGGGGAGCTGTTTTTT
CASSEGWLENTGELFF
>.|.|TRBV28|15|TRBJ1-4
TGTGCCAGCAGTTTTATGGGGGGAGCTAATGAAAAACTGTTTTTT
CASSFMGGANEKLFF
>TRBD2|.|TRBV28|16|TRBJ2-1
TGTGCCAGCAGTTTATACGGACTAGCGGGAGTCAATGAGCAGTTCTTC
CASSLYGLAGVNEQFF
>.|.|TRBV6-7|13|TRBJ2-5
TGTGCCAGCAGTTACGGGCTCGAGGAGACCCAGTACTTC
CASSYGLEETQYF
>TRBD1|.|TRBV6-4|16|TRBJ1-2
TGTGCCAGCAGTGACTCGAACGCCAGGGGGAAGGATGGCTACACCTTC
CASSDSNARGKDGYTF
>TRBD1|.|TRBV5-1|16|TRBJ2-5
TGCGCCAGCAGCCCCCTCGGACAGGAGTTATGGGAGACCCAGTACTTC
CASSPLGQELWETQYF
>.|.|TRBV28|15|TRBJ2-2
TGTGCCAGCTTGAACAGGGAGACGAACACCGGGGAGCTGTTTTTT
CASLNRETNTGELFF
>TRBD1|.|TRBV5-1|14|TRBJ2-1
TGCGCCAGCAGTTGGACAGGGATCTACAATGAGCAGTTCTTC
CASSWTGIYNEQFF
>.|.|TRBV14|14|TRBJ2-1
TGTGCCAGCAGCCTCCGCCTTGGGGGAAATGAGCAGTTCTTC
CASSLRLGGNEQFF
>.|.|TRBV28|10|TRBJ2-7
TGTGCCAGCGGGGATATCGAGCAGTACTTC
CASGDIEQYF
>.|once|TRBV7-4|16|TRBJ2-2
TGTGCCAGCAGCTTAGTTTCGCGGGCGCACACCGGGGAGCTGTTTTTT
CASSLVSRAHTGELFF
>.|.|TRBV5-8|13|TRBJ2-7
TGTGCCACAGAGCGGGACAAACCCTACGAGCAGTACTTC
CATERDKPYEQYF
>.|few|TRBV9|14|TRBJ1-2
TGTGCCAGCAGCGTAGAGCGTGGGGGTTATGGCTACACCTTC
CASSVERGGYGYTF